One sample yielded the 25 T cell receptor beta chains listed below, sequenced in a study of blood T cell repertoires in COVID-19. Profiling relied on immunoSEQ multiplex PCR, and the TCRdb table lists in-frame clones only, not all of them. The sample has roughly 410,000 clones; roughly 90% are singletons. The sequenced sample consisted of peripheral blood. These receptors were taken from a woman aged 40 to 55 with COVID-19, enrolled during active disease.

The chain carries TRBV28 and TRBJ2-1; a weak D match, TRBD1 (5 bases). Trimming pared 1 base from V and 7 bases from J, leaving 17 bases between. The CDR3 totals 16 residues. Germline lookup yields CDR1 MDHEN and CDR2 SYDVKM. The CDR3 reads CASSLLVRAKANEQFF. CDR3 DNA: TGTGCCAGCAGTTTATTGGTCAGGGCGAAGGCAAATGAGCAGTTCTTC.

The rearrangement links TRBV13 to TRBJ1-1; 9 positions agree with TRBD1. Trimming took 6 bases from V and 0 from J; bases not matched to a gene: 5. The CDR3 consists of 15 residues. Germline V lookup: CDR1 PRHDT, CDR2 FYEKMQ (reference sequence). The CDR3 region is CASRLTGGVNTEAFF. CDR3 nucleotides: TGTGCCAGCAGATTGACAGGGGGAGTGAACACTGAAGCTTTCTTT.

This clone was counted a few times. The chain combines TRBV11-2 with TRBJ1-1, with TRBD1 matching 7 bases. Per germline, CDR1 SGHAT and CDR2 FQNNGV. With 0 bases clipped from V and 0 bases from J, the junction kept 4 bases outside the gene matches. CDR3 length equals 16 residues. This CDR3 reads CASSLDRQGLNTEAFF. DNA for the CDR3: TGTGCCAGCAGCTTAGACAGACAGGGCTTGAACACTGAAGCTTTCTTT.

V and J are TRBV7-6 and TRBJ1-6; TRBD1 matches 11 bases. J gave up 7 bases and V 1 base, and 3 bases lay outside the gene matches. The CDR3 length is 16 residues. Germline V lookup: CDR1 SGHVS, CDR2 FNYEAQ. For the CDR3, the DNA is TGTGCCAGCAGCTTAGTGGGACAGGGGGAAAATTCACCCCTCCACTTT. This codes for CASSLVGQGENSPLHF.

This clone was seen a single time. J is TRBJ1-6 and V is TRBV18, with D possibly matching TRBD1 (5 bases). The CDR3 sequence is 16 residues long. Trimming removed 2 bases at V and 8 bases at J, with 16 bases between. CDR1 is KGHSH and CDR2 is LQKENI in the germline V gene. Written as DNA, the CDR3 is TGTGCCAGCTCACCAATGGGAGGGGCGGTGGATTCACCCCTCCACTTT. Protein product: CASSPMGGAVDSPLHF.

CDR3 coding DNA: TGTGCCAGCAGCTCGCCGGGAACCGGGGAGCTGTTTTTT. Its translation is CASSSPGTGELFF. This sequence joins TRBV7-2 and TRBJ2-2; tentative D call: TRBD2 (5 bases). CDR3 length: 13 amino acids. CDR1 and CDR2 from the germline V gene are SGHTA and FQGNSA. Deletions cut 4 bases from V and 5 bases from J, with 8 bases between.

CDR3 loop: CASSFYGINEQFF. CDR3 nucleotide sequence: TGTGCCAGCAGTTTTTACGGGATCAATGAGCAGTTCTTC. The chain uses TRBV27 and TRBJ2-1, with D possibly TRBD2 on 5 matching bases. The CDR3 totals 13 residues. The germline CDR1 and CDR2 sequences are MNHEY and SMNVEV (reference sequence). The V end was cut by 3 bases, the J end by 6 bases, with 9 bases between.

This clone was recorded a few times. The chain employs TRBV7-2 and TRBJ2-4, with 7 bases identical to TRBD1. J gave up 4 bases and V 1 base, and 7 bases lay outside the gene matches. Germline V gene lookup returns CDR1 SGHTA and CDR2 FQGNSA. The CDR3 length is 16 residues. The DNA of the CDR3 is TGTGCCAGCAGCTTAGGACCGACAGGGACGAAAAACATTCAGTACTTC. The encoded protein is CASSLGPTGTKNIQYF.

The chain couples TRBV7-2 to TRBJ1-6; no clear D. V shed 3 bases and J shed 5 bases, with 5 bases lying between them. CDR1 is SGHTA, CDR2 FQGNSA, per germline. There are 13 residues in the CDR3. CDR3 in DNA: TGTGCCAGCAGCTTCCCCAATAATTCACCCCTCCACTTT. Protein: CASSFPNNSPLHF.

CDR3 loop: CASSPGTGGYYQPQHF. CDR3 nucleotide sequence: TGTGCCAGCAGCCCGGGGACAGGGGGCTACTATCAGCCCCAGCATTTT. The chain combines TRBV5-5 with TRBJ1-5; 12 positions agree with TRBD1. The junction had 7 bases not matched to a gene; V was cut back by 4 bases and J by 5 bases. Per germline, CDR1 SGHKS and CDR2 YYEKEE (reference sequence). The CDR3 runs 16 residues. The full variable domain, with the rest looked up from reference TRBV5-5 and TRBJ1-5, is DAGVTQSPTHLIKTRGQQVTLRCSPISGHKSVSWYQQVLGQGPQFIFQYYEKEERGRGNFPDRFSARQFPNYSSELNVNALLLGDSALYLCASSPGTGGYYQPQHFGDGTRLSIL.

Details on this clone: The junction departs from the called germline gene at one end, perhaps through a read error. This chain connects TRBV9 to TRBJ1-2; 8 bases map to TRBD1. The CDR3 length is 15 residues. The germline V gene encodes CDR1 SGDLS and CDR2 YYNGEE. Here the CDR3 reads CASSVHSDRVYDYTF. The CDR3 coding sequence is TGTGCCAGCAGCGTGCACTCGGACAGGGTATATGACTACACCTTC.

This clone has only one observation. The gene calls are TRBV5-5 and TRBJ2-3; D possibly corresponds to TRBD1 (6 bases). The V gene's germline CDR1 is SGHKS and CDR2 YYEKEE (reference sequence). V was shortened by 2 bases and J by 5 bases, with 9 bases between the two germline ends. The CDR3 loop spans 13 amino acids. As DNA, the CDR3 is TGTGCCAGCAGCTTACAGGGTTTAGATACGCAGTATTTT. This codes for CASSLQGLDTQYF. Combining the CDR3 with reference TRBV5-5 and TRBJ2-3 gives the whole variable domain DAGVTQSPTHLIKTRGQQVTLRCSPISGHKSVSWYQQVLGQGPQFIFQYYEKEERGRGNFPDRFSARQFPNYSSELNVNALLLGDSALYLCASSLQGLDTQYFGPGTRLTVL.

The chain couples TRBV30 to TRBJ1-1; D unresolved. Trimming shortened V by 0 bases and J by 5 bases, and 7 bases separated the two germline ends. Germline CDR1 is GTSNPN and CDR2 is SVGIG (reference sequence). The CDR3 is made up of 12 amino acids. The CDR3 region has the DNA TGTGCCTGGAGTGTACAACAGACTGAAGCTTTCTTT. It yields the protein CAWSVQQTEAFF.

This chain connects TRBV7-2 to TRBJ2-2, with D possibly being TRBD2 (5 bases). Germline V lookup: CDR1 SGHTA, CDR2 FQGNSA. CDR3 length: 14 residues. Trimming pared 4 bases from V and 6 bases from J, leaving 12 bases between. CDR3 coding DNA: TGTGCCAGCAGCTCCGGGATCAGGCCCGGGGAGCTGTTTTTT. As protein: CASSSGIRPGELFF.

V usage is TRBV7-3 and J usage is TRBJ2-5; 7 nucleotides align to TRBD1. This CDR3 is 13 amino acids long. The germline CDR1 and CDR2 sequences are SGHTA and FQGTGA. Trimming cost V 5 bases and J 5 bases; bases outside gene matches: 5. In DNA, the CDR3 is TGTGCCAGCAGCGAGGGGGCTGGGGAGACCCAGTACTTC. Amino acid sequence: CASSEGAGETQYF.

This sequence joins TRBV2 and TRBJ1-1; perhaps TRBD1 as D (6 bases). This CDR3 is built from 14 residues. With 8 bases removed from V and 1 base from J, the gap between germline ends came to 14 bases. Germline V CDR1 and CDR2: SNHLY, FYNNEI. CDR3 coding DNA: TGTGCCAGCCGGGACGGACAGAGGAACACTGAAGCTTTCTTT. It specifies CASRDGQRNTEAFF.

This clone has just a few counts. This chain uses TRBV18 with TRBJ2-7, with 8 bases lining up with TRBD2. Trimming took 3 bases from V and 4 from J; bases not matched to a gene: 20. The CDR3 spans 19 residues. Germline CDR1 and CDR2: KGHSH and LQKENI. CDR3 residues: CASSPGGPGWAGGPYEQYF. In DNA form, the CDR3 reads TGTGCCAGCTCACCCGGAGGGCCAGGGTGGGCGGGAGGACCTTACGAGCAGTACTTC.

Only one count was recorded for this clone. The chain carries TRBV5-1 and TRBJ1-2; D is possibly TRBD1 (6 bases). From germline, CDR1 is SGHRS and CDR2 YFSETQ. The length of the CDR3 is 13 residues. The V end lost 4 bases, the J end lost 4 bases, and 11 bases lay between the germline ends. This CDR3 reads CASSTGQLYGYTF. The CDR3 nucleotides are TGCGCCAGCAGCACCGGACAGCTCTATGGCTACACCTTC.

J is TRBJ2-7 and V is TRBV19, with 8 bases matching TRBD1. The CDR3 has 13 amino acids. V lost 10 bases, J lost 2 bases, and 7 bases stayed unmatched. Germline CDR1 and CDR2: LNHDA and SQIVND (reference sequence). The CDR3 region is CATYGQGTYEQYF. As DNA, the CDR3 is TGTGCCACCTATGGACAGGGAACCTACGAGCAGTACTTC. The full variable domain, in which reference TRBV19 and TRBJ2-7 provide the parts outside the CDR3, is DGGITQSPKYLFRKEGQNVTLSCEQNLNHDAMYWYRQDPGQGLRLIYYSQIVNDFQKGDIAEGYSVSREKKESFPLTVTSAQKNPTAFYLCATYGQGTYEQYFGPGTRLTVT.

The J gene is TRBJ1-1, the V gene TRBV19, with D uncertain. In germline, CDR1 is LNHDA, CDR2 SQIVND (reference sequence). This CDR3 is built from 14 residues. V lost 5 bases, J lost 1 base, and 11 bases lay in between. The CDR3 spells CASSLWPSNTEAFF. The CDR3, as DNA: TGTGCCAGTAGTCTCTGGCCATCGAACACTGAAGCTTTCTTT.

This rearrangement joins TRBV7-2 to TRBJ2-1; 9 nucleotides agree with TRBD2. The length of the CDR3 is 16 residues. Germline trimming cut 1 base from V and 3 bases from J; bases unmatched to any gene: 4. Germline V gene data show CDR1 as SGHTA and CDR2 as FQGNSA. The CDR3 DNA sequence: TGTGCCAGCAGCTTAGATCGAGCGGGGGGCTACAATGAGCAGTTCTTC. Amino acids: CASSLDRAGGYNEQFF.

This chain joins TRBV6-6 and TRBJ2-5, with 11 nucleotides matching TRBD2. This CDR3 region has 14 residues. V lost 6 bases, J lost 7 bases, and 7 bases stayed unmatched. Per the germline V gene, CDR1 is MNHNY and CDR2 is SVGAGI (reference sequence). This CDR3 reads CASRMTGLAGTQYF. Here the CDR3 DNA reads TGTGCCAGCAGAATGACCGGACTAGCGGGGACCCAGTACTTC.

This chain connects TRBV7-8 to TRBJ1-6, with D uncertain. The CDR3 extends over 15 amino acids. The V and J ends lost 1 base and 5 bases respectively, with 9 bases between them. Germline CDR1 SGHVS, CDR2 FQNEAQ. DNA for the CDR3: TGTGCCAGCAGCTTAGACCCGGGAGATAATTCACCCCTCCACTTT. Its translation is CASSLDPGDNSPLHF.

This clone was recorded once. This rearrangement joins TRBV18 to TRBJ2-3; TRBD2 aligns across 8 bases. The junction had 7 bases not matched to a gene; V was cut back by 5 bases and J by 3 bases. Germline V lookup: CDR1 KGHSH, CDR2 LQKENI. The CDR3 length is 15 residues. The CDR3 spells CASSERQRGTDTQYF. DNA for the CDR3: TGTGCCAGCTCAGAACGACAGCGGGGGACAGATACGCAGTATTTT.

The rearrangement joins TRBV2 to TRBJ1-4; D is unresolved. Germline V CDR1 and CDR2: SNHLY, FYNNEI. This CDR3 contains 15 residues. The germline V and J ends were trimmed by 4 bases and 6 bases, with 15 bases remaining between them. The CDR3 here is CASSVARGVDEKLFF. CDR3 nucleotides: TGTGCCAGCAGTGTTGCCCGGGGAGTGGATGAAAAACTGTTTTTT.